The rows below give T cell receptor beta chains drawn from one sample of a study of blood T cell repertoires in COVID-19. The protocol was immunoSEQ multiplex PCR, while the TCRdb copy is restricted to in-frame clones and leaves out a portion. In the table there are about 220,000 clones, 70% to 90% of which are singletons. Specimen: peripheral blood. The receptors come from a man in his forties or fifties with acute or convalescent COVID-19. Both conserved end residues are part of each CDR3.

v_call,j_call,cdr3_aa
TRBV29-1,TRBJ2-1,CSVGVSGGPRNEQFF
TRBV28,TRBJ1-6,CASSFRFFRYNSPLHF
TRBV19,TRBJ2-1,CASRVGTPYNEQFF
TRBV6-5,TRBJ1-2,CASSYSDRHLYGYTF
TRBV27,TRBJ1-6,CASSASVHNSPLHF
TRBV7-6,TRBJ1-4,CASSLGQGDEKLFF
TRBV18,TRBJ2-7,CASSTGLAGTYEQYF
TRBV10-3,TRBJ2-5,CAISEITVSQGRKETQYF
TRBV7-9,TRBJ2-5,CASSPTRRGSYQETQYF
TRBV28,TRBJ1-5,CASSPGGRGNQPQHF
TRBV20-1,TRBJ1-4,CSASSGGEEKLFF
TRBV5-1,TRBJ1-2,CASSPGQGGLGYGYTF
TRBV24-1,TRBJ1-5,CATSRTDSNQPQHF
TRBV4-1,TRBJ2-7,CASSQDHLLAGNYEQYF
TRBV6-5,TRBJ1-5,CASGKDSLSNQPQHF
TRBV30,TRBJ2-7,CAWSLLGQAYSYEQYF
TRBV19,TRBJ1-4,CASKKVGQGATNEKLFF
TRBV28,TRBJ1-1,CASRARTGQMNTEAFF
TRBV12-3/TRBV12-4,TRBJ1-5,CASSFGEPQHF
TRBV10-1,TRBJ2-6,CASSEAGAGANVLTF
TRBV27,TRBJ1-1,CASSFDRGRDTEAFF
TRBV7-3,TRBJ2-2,CASSLIQGLNTGELFF
TRBV20-1,TRBJ2-1,CSASHSGGFDNEQFF
TRBV6-1,TRBJ1-2,CASSESGQVTYGYTF
TRBV9,TRBJ1-4,CASSEGGQGRTKLFF
TRBV19,TRBJ1-1,CASSPYRDTNTEAFF
TRBV9,TRBJ1-2,CASSVDRGNYGYTF
TRBV27,TRBJ2-1,CASSFSQGRPSYNEQFF
TRBV2,TRBJ2-3,CASRSTSGVKPSTDTQYF
TRBV3-1/TRBV3-2,TRBJ1-6,CASSQDVWRSSSYNSPLHF
TRBV7-3,TRBJ2-7,CASSQDGTGSYEQYF
TRBV11-3,TRBJ2-2,CASSLALPGLAGLSGELFF
TRBV5-1,TRBJ2-1,CASSLASGYNEQFF
TRBV6-5,TRBJ2-1,CASSYSLGQGYNEQFF
TRBV28,TRBJ1-1,CASSPFRGETEAFF
TRBV7-3,TRBJ2-1,CASSFGTSSTEQFF
TRBV24-1,TRBJ2-3,CATSDSYTQYF
TRBV7-3,TRBJ1-2,CASSPSPGYGYTF
TRBV27,TRBJ1-1,CASSFSGQGTEAFF
TRBV5-4,TRBJ2-5,CASSSDRGRETQYF